These T cell receptor beta chains were read from a single sample in a study of cytomegalovirus exposure and HLA in healthy donors. Generated by immunoSEQ multiplex PCR, the TCRdb table keeps only in-frame clones and is missing some. The table shows roughly 150,000 clones, with 65% to 80% occurring only once. Sequenced input: PBMCs. These receptors were taken from a woman between 40 and 50 years old in good health and CMV-seronegative. The CDR3 runs from the conserved cysteine through the conserved F or W. The order of the fields is D gene, J gene, clone size, V gene, CDR3 protein, CDR3 DNA. D genes are given only for firm matches. Clone size is given for some rows only: seen once, a few or many times, or a class if the clone is expanded.

- TRBJ1-5 - TRBV6-1 CASSEGVGNQPQHF TGTGCCAGCAGTGAAGGAGTGGGCAATCAGCCCCAGCATTTT
TRBD1 TRBJ2-7 - TRBV10-1 CASSAPGQGAYEQYF TGCGCCAGCAGTGCTCCGGGACAGGGGGCCTACGAGCAGTACTTC
TRBD2 TRBJ2-3 - TRBV6-5 CASIRGGEPTDTQYF TGTGCCAGCATCCGTGGGGGGGAACCCACAGATACGCAGTATTTT
- TRBJ1-2 few TRBV28 CASRAGPTNYGYTF TGTGCCAGCAGAGCGGGACCTACTAACTATGGCTACACCTTC
- TRBJ2-1 - TRBV4-2 CASSQVGLGSGRNEQFF TGTGCCAGCAGCCAGGTAGGACTTGGGAGCGGCCGGAATGAGCAGTTCTTC
- TRBJ1-1 - TRBV10-1 CASSEVPGQPNTEAFF TGCGCCAGCAGTGAGGTCCCGGGACAACCTAACACTGAAGCTTTCTTT
TRBD1 TRBJ1-5 - TRBV4-1 CASSQGDREQPQHF TGCGCCAGCAGCCAGGGGGACAGGGAACAGCCCCAGCATTTT
TRBD1 TRBJ1-2 - TRBV27 CASSFIPGTGGYGYTF TGTGCCAGCAGTTTCATACCCGGGACAGGGGGGTATGGCTACACCTTC
TRBD2 TRBJ2-5 - TRBV18 CASSPTSGVTETQYF TGTGCCAGCTCACCCACTAGCGGGGTTACGGAGACCCAGTACTTC
TRBD2 TRBJ2-7 - TRBV7-2 CASSSPGTSGRLGQYF TGTGCCAGCAGCTCCCCGGGGACTAGCGGGAGGTTAGGGCAGTACTTC
- TRBJ1-1 medium-sized TRBV6-1 CASSATENTEAFF TGTGCCAGCAGCGCAACAGAGAACACTGAAGCTTTCTTT
- TRBJ1-6 once TRBV4-1 CASSQVEGQPTYNSPLHF TGCGCCAGCAGCCAAGTTGAAGGACAGCCTACCTATAATTCACCCCTCCACTTT
TRBD1 TRBJ1-4 - TRBV18 CASSTRDREEKLFF TGTGCCAGCTCAACCCGGGACAGGGAGGAAAAACTGTTTTTT
- TRBJ1-1 - TRBV5-1 CASSPPTENTEAFF TGCGCCAGCAGTCCTCCAACAGAGAACACTGAAGCTTTCTTT
TRBD2 TRBJ2-7 - TRBV19 CASRQRGADEQYF TGTGCCAGTAGGCAGCGGGGGGCCGACGAGCAGTACTTC
- TRBJ2-3 few TRBV5-1 CASSLAGQSADTQYF TGCGCCAGCAGCTTGGCTGGTCAATCGGCAGATACGCAGTATTTT
TRBD1 TRBJ1-5 - TRBV7-9 CASSLTGGLSNQPQHF TGTGCCAGCAGCTTGACAGGGGGCCTTAGCAATCAGCCCCAGCATTTT
TRBD1 TRBJ1-2 - TRBV7-2 CASSLGGQVSYGYTF TGTGCCAGCAGCTTGGGAGGACAGGTCAGCTATGGCTACACCTTC
- TRBJ1-2 - TRBV28 CASRTLQEIYGYTF TGTGCCAGCAGGACCTTACAGGAGATCTATGGCTACACCTTC
TRBD1 TRBJ1-1 - TRBV6-4 CASSRTGGTEAFF TGTGCCAGCAGCAGGACAGGGGGCACTGAAGCTTTCTTT
TRBD2 TRBJ2-3 - TRBV7-8 CASSLEASGSTDTQYF TGTGCCAGCAGCTTAGAGGCTAGCGGGAGCACAGATACGCAGTATTTT
TRBD1 TRBJ1-1 - TRBV4-1 CASSHRSGTGNWKALF TGCGCCAGCAGCCACCGATCCGGGACAGGGAATTGGAAAGCTCTCTTT
TRBD2 TRBJ2-7 - TRBV6-5 CASSYSVGGIYEQYF TGTGCCAGCAGTTACTCGGTCGGGGGGATCTACGAGCAGTACTTC
- TRBJ1-4 - TRBV5-1 CASSQDLGNEKLFF TGCGCCAGCAGCCAGGACTTAGGAAATGAAAAACTGTTTTTT
- TRBJ1-2 - TRBV11-2 CASSAQQGTAANYGYTF TGTGCCAGCAGTGCACAACAGGGTACCGCCGCCAACTATGGCTACACCTTC
TRBD1 TRBJ1-4 - TRBV30 CAWSVAGTVSEKLFF TGTGCCTGGAGTGTGGCGGGGACAGTCTCTGAAAAACTGTTTTTT
TRBD1 TRBJ1-5 - TRBV19 CASSITRDRGLGDQPQHF TGTGCCAGTAGTATTACCCGGGACAGGGGGCTCGGGGATCAGCCCCAGCATTTT
TRBD1 TRBJ2-1 - TRBV6-1 CASSIQGSSYNEQFF TGTGCCAGCAGTATACAGGGGAGTTCCTACAATGAGCAGTTCTTC
TRBD1 TRBJ1-2 - TRBV18 CASSARTGDGYTF TGTGCCAGCTCAGCCCGGACAGGGGATGGCTACACCTTC
TRBD1 TRBJ2-3 - TRBV11-2 CASSYRTGSTDTQYF TGTGCCAGCAGCTACAGGACAGGATCCACAGATACGCAGTATTTT
- TRBJ2-7 - TRBV18 CASSPAGRTSYEQYF TGTGCCAGCTCACCCGCGGGACGGACCTCCTACGAGCAGTACTTC
- TRBJ2-5 - TRBV9 CASSPTGVQTQYF TGTGCCAGCAGCCCGACCGGGGTGCAGACCCAGTACTTC
TRBD1 TRBJ1-2 - TRBV18 CASSPRDRPANYGYTF TGTGCCAGCTCACCGCGGGACAGACCAGCTAACTATGGCTACACCTTC
- TRBJ1-2 - TRBV29-1 CSVEEVQAQGGGYTF TGCAGCGTTGAAGAGGTCCAGGCCCAAGGGGGTGGCTACACCTTC
TRBD1 TRBJ2-7 - TRBV28 CASGPGQDYEQYF TGTGCCAGCGGTCCGGGACAGGACTACGAGCAGTACTTC
- TRBJ2-7 few TRBV5-6 CASSLGQVRSYEQYF TGTGCCAGCAGCTTGGGGCAGGTCCGTTCCTACGAGCAGTACTTC